This is a list of T cell receptor beta chains from one sample in a study of blood T cell repertoires in COVID-19. TCRdb's copy holds only in-frame clones and misses some; the assay was immunoSEQ multiplex PCR. Among some 170,000 clones, roughly 80% were seen once, and the ten largest hold roughly 9%. The specimen was peripheral blood. These receptors came from a woman between 65 and 79 years old with acute or convalescent COVID-19. Both conserved end residues are part of each CDR3. The D gene is left open where the match is weak. Rows may omit the clone size; those that give it use once, few, many or a size class.

D	J	size	V	DNA	CDR3
NA	TRBJ2-3	NA	TRBV28	TGTGCCAGCAGTTCTCCGGGACACAGCACTAGCACAGATACGCAGTATTTT	CASSSPGHSTSTDTQYF
TRBD1	TRBJ2-1	few	TRBV10-3	TGTGCCATCAGTGTGGGACAGGGGAGGTCCTATGAGCAGTTCTTC	CAISVGQGRSYEQFF
NA	TRBJ1-2	NA	TRBV6-5	TGTGCCAGCAGTTATTCCCCCCTCTCCTATGGCTACACCTTC	CASSYSPLSYGYTF
NA	TRBJ2-1	NA	TRBV2	TGTGCCAGCAGTGTAAACACAGGTATCAATGAGCAGTTCTTC	CASSVNTGINEQFF
TRBD2	TRBJ2-7	NA	TRBV13	TGTGCCAGCAGCTTCGGGGGGGCCTACGAGCAGTACTTC	CASSFGGAYEQYF
TRBD2	TRBJ2-7	NA	TRBV18	TGTGCCAGCTCACCACGAAGCGGGAGGGTCGTATACGAGCAGTACTTC	CASSPRSGRVVYEQYF
NA	TRBJ1-2	NA	TRBV6-5	TGTGCCGGACGGGGGGGTGATGGCTACACCTTC	CAGRGGDGYTF
TRBD1	TRBJ1-1	NA	TRBV5-1	TGCGCCAGCAGAAATGAAGGGGGCGAGACTGAAGCTTTCTTT	CASRNEGGETEAFF
NA	TRBJ1-1	few	TRBV20-1	TGCAGTGCTAGTCGGCGGTCGAACACTGAAGCTTTCTTT	CSASRRSNTEAFF
NA	TRBJ2-3	NA	TRBV19	TGTGCCAGTAGTACGCCAGGCGACCGCAGGAGGGATACGCAGTATTTT	CASSTPGDRRRDTQYF
TRBD1	TRBJ2-5	NA	TRBV5-6	TGTGCCAGCAGCCCCGACAGGGCGGAGACCCAGTACTTC	CASSPDRAETQYF
NA	TRBJ2-3	few	TRBV6-5	TGTGCCAGCGGCCAGGTCAACACAGATACGCAGTATTTT	CASGQVNTDTQYF
NA	TRBJ1-5	NA	TRBV5-6	TGTGCCAGCAGCTTTAAGGGGGGGTTTGCTCAGCCCCAGCATTTT	CASSFKGGFAQPQHF
TRBD2	TRBJ2-7	NA	TRBV19	TGTGCCAGTAGTGTTAGCGGGAGCCAACCCTACGAGCAGTACTTC	CASSVSGSQPYEQYF
NA	TRBJ1-2	NA	TRBV9	TGTGCCAGCAGCGTAGGGGGAACAGGTATCTATGGCTACACCTTC	CASSVGGTGIYGYTF
NA	TRBJ1-1	NA	TRBV7-2	TGTGCCAGCACTACCCCCCATGGAGCGGGTGCTGAAGCTTTCTTT	CASTTPHGAGAEAFF